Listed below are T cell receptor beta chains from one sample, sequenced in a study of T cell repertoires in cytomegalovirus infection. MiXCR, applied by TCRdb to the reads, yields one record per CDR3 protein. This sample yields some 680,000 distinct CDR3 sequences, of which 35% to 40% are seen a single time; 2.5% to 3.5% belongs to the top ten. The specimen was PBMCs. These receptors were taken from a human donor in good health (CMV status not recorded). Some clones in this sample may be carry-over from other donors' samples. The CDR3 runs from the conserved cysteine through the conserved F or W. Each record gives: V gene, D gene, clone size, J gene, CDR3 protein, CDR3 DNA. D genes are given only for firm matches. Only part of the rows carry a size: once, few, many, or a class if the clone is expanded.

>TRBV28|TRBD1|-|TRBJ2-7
CASTTGVSSSYEQYF
TGTGCCAGCACCACAGGGGTCTCGAGCTCCTACGAGCAGTACTTC
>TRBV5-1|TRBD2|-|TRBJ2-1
CASTRLAGNNEQFF
TGCGCCAGCACCAGACTAGCGGGGAACAATGAGCAGTTCTTC
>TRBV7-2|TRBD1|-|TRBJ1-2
CASSLVGQFYGYTF
TGTGCCAGCAGCTTAGTGGGACAGTTCTATGGCTACACCTTC
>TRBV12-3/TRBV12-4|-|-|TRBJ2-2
CASRKGQSAAGELFF
TGTGCCAGCAGAAAAGGACAGTCGGCCGCCGGGGAGCTGTTTTTT
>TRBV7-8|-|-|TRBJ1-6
CASSLTDYNSPLHF
TGTGCCAGCAGCTTAACTGACTATAATTCACCCCTCCACTTT
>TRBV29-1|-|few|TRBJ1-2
CSVEDQGRDFGYTF
TGCAGCGTTGAAGATCAAGGTCGAGATTTCGGCTACACCTTC
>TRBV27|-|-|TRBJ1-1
CASSIDRNTEAFF
TGTGCCAGCAGTATTGACAGGAACACTGAAGCTTTCTTT
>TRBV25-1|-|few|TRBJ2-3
CATLRGGTDTQYF
TGTGCCACCCTGAGGGGTGGCACAGATACGCAGTATTTT
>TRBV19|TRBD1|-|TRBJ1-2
CASEMGQHNYGYTF
TGTGCCAGCGAGATGGGACAGCATAACTATGGCTACACCTTC
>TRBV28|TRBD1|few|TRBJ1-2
CASSTARDRGANYGYTF
TGTGCCAGCAGCACCGCCCGGGACAGGGGAGCTAACTATGGCTACACCTTC
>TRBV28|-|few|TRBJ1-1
CASSLVGYMNTEAFF
TGTGCCAGCAGTTTAGTCGGATATATGAACACTGAAGCTTTCTTT
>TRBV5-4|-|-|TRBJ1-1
CASSSSTKGWTEAFF
TGTGCCAGCAGCTCCAGTACCAAGGGTTGGACTGAAGCTTTCTTT
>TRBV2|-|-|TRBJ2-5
CASNGGIKETQYF
TGTGCCAGCAATGGCGGCATAAAAGAGACCCAGTACTTC
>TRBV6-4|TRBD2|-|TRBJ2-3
CASSESAGVLNTQYF
TGTGCCAGCAGTGAATCGGCGGGAGTCCTAAATACGCAGTATTTT
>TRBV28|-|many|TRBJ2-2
CASSTRTGRAGELFF
TGTGCCAGCAGTACGAGGACAGGGAGGGCCGGGGAGCTGTTTTTT
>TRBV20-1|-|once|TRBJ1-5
CSARGRGGENQPQHF
TGCAGTGCTAGAGGTCGGGGGGGAGAAAATCAGCCCCAGCATTTT
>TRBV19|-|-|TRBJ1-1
CASSLSGEKAFF
TGTGCCAGTAGTCTATCGGGAGAGAAAGCTTTCTTT
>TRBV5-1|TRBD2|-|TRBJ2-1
CASSIQAGGPNEQFF
TGCGCCAGCAGCATCCAAGCGGGGGGGCCAAATGAGCAGTTCTTC
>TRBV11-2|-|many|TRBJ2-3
CASSFAPVPADTQYF
TGTGCCAGCAGCTTTGCCCCAGTGCCCGCAGATACGCAGTATTTT
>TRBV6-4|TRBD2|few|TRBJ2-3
CASRRLAGATDTQYF
TGTGCCAGCAGGAGATTAGCGGGGGCCACAGATACGCAGTATTTT
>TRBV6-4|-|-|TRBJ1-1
CASSDRVGTEAFF
TGTGCCAGCAGTGACAGGGTAGGCACTGAAGCTTTCTTT
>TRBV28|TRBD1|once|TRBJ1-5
CASSPGQGNQPPHF
TGTGCCAGCAGTCCGGGACAGGGGAATCAGCCCCCGCATTTT
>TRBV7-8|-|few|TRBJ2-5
CASSSLNFGGDPETQYF
TGTGCCAGCAGCTCCCTAAACTTCGGGGGAGATCCAGAGACCCAGTACTTC
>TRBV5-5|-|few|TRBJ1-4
CASSLGKGIGPNEKLFF
TGTGCCAGCAGCTTGGGCAAAGGGATCGGCCCCAATGAAAAACTGTTTTTT
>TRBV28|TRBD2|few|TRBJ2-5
CASSLGGLAGKFQETQYF
TGTGCCAGCAGTTTGGGGGGACTAGCGGGAAAGTTCCAAGAGACCCAGTACTTC
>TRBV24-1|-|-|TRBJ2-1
CATSDRPGTDSYNEQFF
TGTGCCACCAGTGATCGCCCGGGGACCGATTCCTACAATGAGCAGTTCTTC
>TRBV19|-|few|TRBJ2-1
CASSMALLNEQFF
TGTGCCAGTAGTATGGCCCTCTTGAATGAGCAGTTCTTC
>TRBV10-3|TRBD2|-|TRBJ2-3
CAIKNSPTSGVTQYF
TGTGCCATCAAAAATAGCCCGACTAGCGGGGTTACGCAGTATTTT
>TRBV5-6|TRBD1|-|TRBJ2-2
CASSWDREDTGELFF
TGTGCCAGCAGCTGGGACAGGGAAGACACCGGGGAGCTGTTTTTT
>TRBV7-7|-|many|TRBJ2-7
CASSPGWGASYEQYF
TGTGCTAGCAGCCCCGGTTGGGGAGCGTCCTACGAGCAGTACTTC
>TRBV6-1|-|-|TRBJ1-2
CASSEERWYGYTF
TGTGCCAGCAGTGAAGAACGTTGGTATGGCTACACCTTC
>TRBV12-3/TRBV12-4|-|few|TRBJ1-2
CASSLGGRGDGYTF
TGTGCCAGCAGTTTAGGGGGAAGAGGGGATGGCTACACCTTC